This T cell receptor beta chain was sequenced for a study of cytomegalovirus exposure and HLA in healthy donors. Overall study results and limits: Published work reported that the classifier diagnosed cytomegalovirus status with high specificity and sensitivity. Presence/absence analyses rested on an assumption that sequencing depth was roughly uniform across donors. In an earlier analysis, productive rearrangement rates for most beta V segments clustered near 87% or 30%.

From germline, CDR1 is MNHEY and CDR2 SMNVEV (reference sequence). The CDR3 has 13 residues. The V end lost 6 bases, the J end lost 9 bases, and 15 bases lay between the germline ends. Of note for this clone: Its antigen is undetermined.

The PCR employed 60 Vbeta primers together with 13 Jbeta primers. Assay: immunoSEQ multiplex PCR; the TCRdb copy retains only in-frame clones and omits some. This table holds about 210,000 clones, around 83% found once. The chain has TRBV27 and TRBJ2-1; D may be TRBD2 (5 bases). Sample: PBMCs. The sequence derives from a man aged 35 to 55 in good health and CMV-seropositive. As DNA, the CDR3 is TGTGCCAGCAGCCCCTTGCTGGGAGTTGAGCAGTTCTTC. Translated: CASSPLLGVEQFF.